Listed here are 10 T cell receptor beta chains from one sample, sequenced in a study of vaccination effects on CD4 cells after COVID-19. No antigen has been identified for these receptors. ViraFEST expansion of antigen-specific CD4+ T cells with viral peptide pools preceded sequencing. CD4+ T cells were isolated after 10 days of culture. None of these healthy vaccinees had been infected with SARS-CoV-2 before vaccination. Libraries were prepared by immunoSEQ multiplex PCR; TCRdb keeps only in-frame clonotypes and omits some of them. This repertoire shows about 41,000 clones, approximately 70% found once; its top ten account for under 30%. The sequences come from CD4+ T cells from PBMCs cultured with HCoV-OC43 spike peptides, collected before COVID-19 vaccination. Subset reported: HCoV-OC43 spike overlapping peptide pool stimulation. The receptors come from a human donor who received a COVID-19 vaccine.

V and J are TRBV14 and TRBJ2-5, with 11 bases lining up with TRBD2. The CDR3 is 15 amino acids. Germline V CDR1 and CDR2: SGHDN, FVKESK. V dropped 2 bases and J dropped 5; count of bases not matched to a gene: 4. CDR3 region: CASSQTSGRGETQYF. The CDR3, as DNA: TGTGCCAGCAGCCAAACTAGCGGGAGAGGCGAGACCCAGTACTTC.

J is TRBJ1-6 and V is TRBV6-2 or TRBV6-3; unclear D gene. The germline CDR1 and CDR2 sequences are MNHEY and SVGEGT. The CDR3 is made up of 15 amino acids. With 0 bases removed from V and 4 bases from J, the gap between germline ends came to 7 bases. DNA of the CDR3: TGTGCCAGCAGTTACTCGACGGTTTATAATTCACCCCTCCACTTT. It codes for CASSYSTVYNSPLHF.

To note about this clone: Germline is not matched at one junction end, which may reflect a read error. The CDR3 DNA follows: TGTGCCAGCAGTGAGCGTTGGACAGGGGGACATTTT. Translation gives CASSERWTGGHF. This chain links TRBV6-1 with TRBJ1-3, with 10 nucleotides matching TRBD1. Germline V CDR1 and CDR2: MNHNS, SASEGT. The CDR3 has 12 residues.

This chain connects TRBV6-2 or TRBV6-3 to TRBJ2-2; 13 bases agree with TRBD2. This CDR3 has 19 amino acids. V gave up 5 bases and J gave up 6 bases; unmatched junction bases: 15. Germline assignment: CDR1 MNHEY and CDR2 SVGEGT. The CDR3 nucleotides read TGTGCCAGCAGTGGAACGGGACTAGCGGGAAAAATGAGGGCCGGGGAGCTGTTTTTT. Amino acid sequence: CASSGTGLAGKMRAGELFF.

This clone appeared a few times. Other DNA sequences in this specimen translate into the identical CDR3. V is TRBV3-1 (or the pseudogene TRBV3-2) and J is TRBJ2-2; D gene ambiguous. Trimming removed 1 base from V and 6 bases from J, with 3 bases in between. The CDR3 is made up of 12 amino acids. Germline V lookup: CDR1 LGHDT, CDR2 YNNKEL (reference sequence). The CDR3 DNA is TGTGCCAGCAGCCAAGGTTCCGGGGAGCTGTTTTTT. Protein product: CASSQGSGELFF.

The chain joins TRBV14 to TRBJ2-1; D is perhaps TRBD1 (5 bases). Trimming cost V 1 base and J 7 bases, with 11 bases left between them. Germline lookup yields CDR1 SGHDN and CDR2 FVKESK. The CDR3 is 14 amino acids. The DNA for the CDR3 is TGTGCCAGCAGCCAAGTTCAGGGTTGGAATGAGCAGTTCTTC. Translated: CASSQVQGWNEQFF.

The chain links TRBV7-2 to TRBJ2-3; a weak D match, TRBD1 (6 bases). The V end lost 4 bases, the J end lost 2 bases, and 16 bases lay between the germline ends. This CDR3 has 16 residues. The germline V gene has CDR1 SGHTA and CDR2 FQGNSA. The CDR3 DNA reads TGTGCCAGCAGCTCGAGGGGGACCCGATACACAGATACGCAGTATTTT. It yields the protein CASSSRGTRYTDTQYF.

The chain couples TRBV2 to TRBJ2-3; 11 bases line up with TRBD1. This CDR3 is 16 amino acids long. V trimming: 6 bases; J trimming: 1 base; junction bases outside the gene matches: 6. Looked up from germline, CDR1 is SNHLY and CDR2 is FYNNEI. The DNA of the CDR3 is TGTGCCAGCAGCCTGGACAGGGGGCTCCGCACAGATACGCAGTATTTT. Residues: CASSLDRGLRTDTQYF.

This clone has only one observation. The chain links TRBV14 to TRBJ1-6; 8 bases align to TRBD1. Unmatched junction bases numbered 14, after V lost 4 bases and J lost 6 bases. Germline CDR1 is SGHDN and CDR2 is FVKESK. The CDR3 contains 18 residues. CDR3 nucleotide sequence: TGTGCCAGCAGCCCCCGTCCAGGGGGCATGACGATTAATTCACCCCTCCACTTT. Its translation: CASSPRPGGMTINSPLHF.

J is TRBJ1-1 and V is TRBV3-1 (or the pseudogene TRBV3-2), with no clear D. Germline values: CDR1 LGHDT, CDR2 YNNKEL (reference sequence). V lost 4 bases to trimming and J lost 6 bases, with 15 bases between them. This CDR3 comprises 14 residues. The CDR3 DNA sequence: TGTGCCAGCAGCCTGATAGGTGGCAAGGCTGAAGCTTTCTTT. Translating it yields CASSLIGGKAEAFF.